The 27 T cell receptor beta chains below all came from one sample that was sequenced in a study of early T cells in non-severe SARS-CoV-2 infection. MiXCR was run by TCRdb on the 5' RACE reads, yielding one entry per CDR3 protein. The data show about 64,000 distinct CDR3 sequences, roughly an eighth seen once. The input for sequencing was whole blood, taken at baseline. Source of these receptors: an adult who was a healthcare worker with PCR-confirmed SARS-CoV-2 infection or an uninfected control (not recorded which).

V is TRBV4-2 and J is TRBJ2-7, with D unresolved. The germline CDR1 and CDR2 sequences are LGHNA and YNFKEQ. The CDR3 is 12 amino acids. With 2 bases removed from V and 7 bases from J, the gap between germline ends came to 9 bases. CDR3 sequence reads: CASSQQAEEQYF. CDR3 coding DNA: TGTGCCAGCAGCCAACAGGCTGAAGAGCAGTACTTC.

In its sample, this clonotype was seen many times. The chain uses TRBV6-4 and TRBJ2-2; D not resolved. CDR1 and CDR2 from the germline V gene are MRHNA and SNTAGT. Trimming removed 3 bases from V and 4 bases from J, with 6 bases in between. The length of the CDR3 is 13 residues. The CDR3 nucleotides read TGTGCCAGCAGTGATGGGATCACCGGGGAGCTGTTTTTT. Translating gives CASSDGITGELFF.

With regard to this clonotype: Sequence at one end of the junction differs from germline and may be a read error. Here the CDR3 DNA reads TGTGCTAGCAGCTTAGGTGGCGGGGGGATTACAGATACGCAGTATTTT. Its translation: CASSLGGGGITDTQYF. The chain carries TRBV7-7 and TRBJ2-3, with 8 bases aligning to TRBD2. CDR3 length: 16 amino acids. Germline CDR1 reads SSHAT; CDR2 reads FNYEAQ (reference sequence).

This sequence joins TRBV10-2 and TRBJ2-7; a possible D gene is TRBD1 (6 bases). Germline assignment: CDR1 WSHSY and CDR2 SAAADI. CDR3 size: 12 residues. Between the trimmed V and J ends, which lost 6 bases and 7 bases, there was a span of 13 bases. The CDR3 DNA reads TGCGCCAGCAGCCTTAACAGGGAAGAGCAGTACTTC. Residues: CASSLNREEQYF.

This clonotype came up a few times. The chain is built from TRBV2 and TRBJ2-7; D ambiguous. CDR1 SNHLY and CDR2 FYNNEI come from the germline V gene. V lost 2 bases and J 5 bases, leaving 10 bases between the germline ends. The length of the CDR3 is 13 residues. The CDR3 loop is CASSERLAHEQYF. The DNA of the CDR3 is TGTGCCAGCAGTGAACGGCTTGCCCACGAGCAGTACTTC.

In its sample, this clonotype was seen a few times. This chain links TRBV7-8 with TRBJ2-3, with 7 nucleotides matching TRBD1. Trimming at V came to 3 bases and at J to 4 bases, leaving 4 bases not matched to a gene. Germline V lookup: CDR1 SGHVS, CDR2 FQNEAQ. The CDR3 consists of 14 residues. As DNA, the CDR3 is TGTGCCAGCAGCTTGACAGGGTTCGCAGATACGCAGTATTTT. This encodes CASSLTGFADTQYF.

This chain links TRBV4-2 with TRBJ2-1; 10 bases match TRBD2. The CDR3 is 16 residues long. Trimming cost V 4 bases and J 9 bases; bases outside gene matches: 12. Germline V gene sequence: CDR1 LGHNA, CDR2 YNFKEQ. The CDR3 sequence: CASSRGSQREGSEQFF. The DNA for the CDR3 is TGTGCCAGCAGCCGCGGGAGCCAGCGGGAGGGCAGTGAGCAGTTCTTC.

J is TRBJ2-7 and V is TRBV9; TRBD2 might be the D (6 bases). The CDR3 totals 15 residues. V lost 4 bases and J lost 5, with 19 bases in between. CDR1 SGDLS and CDR2 YYNGEE come from the germline V gene. The CDR3 nucleotides are TGTGCCAGCAGCCCCCGAGGAGGGAGCCCCCACGAGCAGTACTTC. Encoded protein: CASSPRGGSPHEQYF.

V usage is TRBV30 and J usage is TRBJ2-2; the D is unclear. CDR1 GTSNPN and CDR2 SVGIG come from the germline V gene (reference sequence). The CDR3 runs to 13 residues. Trimming pared 5 bases from V and 6 bases from J, leaving 13 bases between. CDR3 region: CAWGVSRAGELFF. CDR3 DNA: TGTGCCTGGGGGGTCTCTCGGGCCGGGGAGCTGTTTTTT. Together with reference TRBV30 and TRBJ2-2, the CDR3 gives the full variable domain: SQTIHQWPATLVQPVGSPLSLECTVEGTSNPNLYWYRQAAGRGLQLLFYSVGIGQISSEVPQNLSASRPQDRQFILSSKKLLLSDSGFYLCAWGVSRAGELFFGEGSRLTVL.

This clonotype was seen a few times. The chain recombines TRBV12-3 or TRBV12-4 with TRBJ1-2, with unresolved D. Trimming stripped 0 bases from V and 4 bases from J, with 9 bases between. This CDR3 has 14 amino acids. Written as DNA, the CDR3 is TGTGCCAGCAGTTTAGCGAGGCCAAGCTATGGCTACACCTTC. Protein: CASSLARPSYGYTF.

The sample holds a few counts of this clonotype. The rearrangement uses TRBV7-8 and TRBJ2-7; D is unclear. The CDR3 spans 13 residues. With 4 bases removed from V and 3 bases from J, the gap between germline ends came to 10 bases. CDR1 SGHVS and CDR2 FQNEAQ come from the germline V gene. The CDR3 DNA reads as TGTGCCAGCAGCTCATATCAGTACTACGAGCAGTACTTC. Its protein product is CASSSYQYYEQYF. The full variable domain, with the rest looked up from reference TRBV7-8 and TRBJ2-7, is GAGVSQSPRYKVAKRGQDVALRCDPISGHVSLFWYQQALGQGPEFLTYFQNEAQLDKSGLPSDRFFAERPEGSVSTLKIQRTQQEDSAVYLCASSSYQYYEQYFGPGTRLTVT.

This clonotype was counted many times. The chain employs TRBV12-3 or TRBV12-4 and TRBJ2-3, with 12 bases matching TRBD2. The V segment lost 6 bases and the J segment 9 bases; nucleotides outside the gene matches: 7. CDR3 size: 14 residues. The CDR3, as DNA: TGTGCCAGCAGGGGCCTAGCGGGAGGGGGCACGCAGTATTTT. This gives the protein CASRGLAGGGTQYF.

The chain links TRBV20-1 to TRBJ2-4; TRBD2 might be the D (5 bases). Looked up from germline, CDR1 is DFQATT and CDR2 is SNEGSKA (reference sequence). Trimming shortened V by 0 bases and J by 7 bases, and 13 bases separated the two germline ends. The CDR3 spans 14 residues. The CDR3 sequence: CSARDSSRFNIQYF. CDR3 bases: TGCAGTGCTAGAGATTCTAGCCGGTTCAACATTCAGTACTTC.

This clonotype was recorded many times. This chain uses TRBV5-4 with TRBJ2-3, with D perhaps matching TRBD1 (5 bases). The CDR3 has 14 residues. V lost 0 bases and J 4 bases, leaving 9 bases between the germline ends. Germline CDR1 and CDR2: SGHNT and YYREEE (reference sequence). The CDR3 nucleotides read TGTGCCAGCAGCTTGGGCCAGGGCGCAGATACGCAGTATTTT. Encoded protein: CASSLGQGADTQYF.

V usage is TRBV12-3 or TRBV12-4 and J usage is TRBJ2-3; possible D gene TRBD1, 5 bases. CDR3 size: 15 residues. V was clipped by 4 bases and J by 1 base, with 12 bases between them. The CDR3 loop is CASSSRDSGTDTQYF. For the CDR3, the DNA is TGTGCCAGCAGTTCCAGGGATTCTGGCACAGATACGCAGTATTTT.

This clonotype has more than one count but fewer than ten. The chain employs TRBV29-1 and TRBJ2-1, with D possibly TRBD1 on 5 matching bases. Trimming pared 4 bases from V and 2 bases from J, leaving 12 bases between. The CDR3 totals 14 residues. From germline, CDR1 is SQVTM and CDR2 ANQGSEA. CDR3 amino acids: CSVVPTATYNEQFF. In nucleotides, the CDR3 is TGCAGCGTTGTCCCGACAGCTACCTACAATGAGCAGTTCTTC.

This clonotype was detected a few times. The genes are TRBV7-2 and TRBJ2-3; D remains ambiguous. Trimming took 5 bases from V and 2 from J, leaving 11 bases between them. Germline loops: CDR1 SGHTA, CDR2 FQGNSA. This CDR3 spans 14 amino acids. The CDR3 spells CASSRARVTDTQYF. CDR3 nucleotides: TGTGCCAGCAGCCGGGCTCGGGTCACAGATACGCAGTATTTT.

This clonotype was detected many times. The rearrangement joins TRBV20-1 to TRBJ2-1; 12 positions match TRBD2. With V trimmed by 0 bases and J by 8 bases, 8 bases remained unmatched. Germline V lookup: CDR1 DFQATT, CDR2 SNEGSKA (reference sequence). The CDR3 totals 16 residues. The CDR3 nucleotides are TGCAGTGCTAGAGAAGTCACTAGCGGGGGGTATCATGAGCAGTTCTTC. This translates into CSAREVTSGGYHEQFF.

This clonotype was seen more than once but under ten times. The chain uses TRBV18 and TRBJ1-6; 11 bases map to TRBD1. Germline trimming cut 5 bases from V and 8 bases from J; bases unmatched to any gene: 2. Germline CDR1 and CDR2: KGHSH and LQKENI. The CDR3 sequence is 14 residues long. The CDR3 region has the DNA TGTGCCAGCTCAGCGGGACAGGGGGATTCACCCCTCCACTTT. Its protein product is CASSAGQGDSPLHF. Full variable domain (outside the CDR3, taken from reference TRBV18 and TRBJ1-6): NAGVMQNPRHLVRRRGQEARLRCSPMKGHSHVYWYRQLPEEGLKFMVYLQKENIIDESGMPKERFSAEFPKEGPSILRIQQVVRGDSAAYFCASSAGQGDSPLHFGNGTRLTVT.

V usage is TRBV13 and J usage is TRBJ2-2, with TRBD1 matching 11 bases. V shed 5 bases and J 4 bases; nucleotides not matched to a gene: 6. Germline V lookup: CDR1 PRHDT, CDR2 FYEKMQ (reference sequence). The CDR3 is 16 amino acids. The CDR3 DNA reads as TGTGCCAGCAGCCCAGCGGGGACAGGGGGCACCGGGGAGCTGTTTTTT. This gives the protein CASSPAGTGGTGELFF.

This chain uses TRBV12-3 or TRBV12-4 with TRBJ1-5; D unresolved. V shed 3 bases and J shed 2 bases, with 8 bases lying between them. This CDR3 has 14 residues. The CDR3 sequence is CASSLKEGNQPQHF. CDR3 nucleotide sequence: TGTGCCAGCAGTTTGAAGGAGGGCAATCAGCCCCAGCATTTT.

This clonotype has only a few counts. J is TRBJ2-5 and V is TRBV3-1; 8 nucleotides agree with TRBD1. The CDR3 spans 15 residues. The germline V gene encodes CDR1 LGHDT and CDR2 YNNKEL (reference sequence). Trimming cost V 2 bases and J 6 bases; bases outside gene matches: 8. The CDR3 sequence is CASSQSTGGKKTQYF. CDR3 in DNA: TGTGCCAGCAGCCAATCTACAGGGGGGAAAAAGACCCAGTACTTC.

This clonotype was seen more than once but under ten times. In DNA form, the CDR3 reads TGTGCCAGCAGCAGGGACAGGGTGGGAGAGACCCAGTACTTC. This translates into CASSRDRVGETQYF. This sequence joins TRBV7-8 and TRBJ2-5, with TRBD1 identical over 9 bases. The junction had 5 bases not matched to a gene; V was cut back by 5 bases and J by 4 bases. In germline, CDR1 is SGHVS, CDR2 FQNEAQ. The CDR3 contains 14 residues.

The chain carries TRBV9 and TRBJ2-7, with TRBD1 identical over 8 bases. There are 17 residues in the CDR3. With V trimmed by 0 bases and J by 2 bases, 10 bases remained unmatched. Germline assignment: CDR1 SGDLS and CDR2 YYNGEE. The CDR3 sequence is CASSVGGSGGPPYEQYF. CDR3 nucleotide sequence: TGTGCCAGCAGCGTAGGAGGGTCAGGGGGCCCACCCTACGAGCAGTACTTC.

This chain links TRBV7-2 with TRBJ2-3; weak D call: TRBD2 (6 bases). The germline V gene encodes CDR1 SGHTA and CDR2 FQGNSA. V lost 7 bases to trimming and J lost 0 bases, with 14 bases between them. CDR3 length equals 15 residues. CDR3 DNA: TGTGCCAGCATCGAGACTAGACGTAGCACAGATACGCAGTATTTT. This translates into CASIETRRSTDTQYF.

The J gene is TRBJ1-2, the V gene TRBV7-8; maybe TRBD1 (6 bases). The CDR3 contains 16 residues. The germline V gene has CDR1 SGHVS and CDR2 FQNEAQ. V lost 4 bases and J 6 bases, leaving 21 bases between the germline ends. CDR3 protein: CASSSQSNREEHGYTF. DNA of the CDR3: TGTGCCAGCAGCTCGCAATCAAACAGGGAAGAGCATGGCTACACCTTC.

V gene TRBV5-1 combines with J gene TRBJ2-3; TRBD2 matches at 12 bases. CDR1 and CDR2 (germline): SGHRS, YFSETQ. V dropped 4 bases and J dropped 0; count of bases not matched to a gene: 6. CDR3 length: 17 residues. DNA for the CDR3: TGCGCCAGCAGCCGGACTAGCGGGGATGTTAGCACAGATACGCAGTATTTT. It specifies CASSRTSGDVSTDTQYF.